The next 21 T cell receptor beta chains were all read from a single sample in a study of T cells in Graves' hyperthyroidism and ophthalmopathy. Amplified regions were TCR beta CDR3 sequences from RNA transcripts. The TCR CDR3 first-round RT-PCR relied on the HTBI primer set. One entry per CDR3 protein, called by TCRdb with MiXCR from the multiplex PCR reads. The table has approximately 400,000 distinct CDR3 sequences, roughly 14% seen once. The sample was blood. The receptors come from a woman aged 18-35 years with Graves' hyperthyroidism.

This clonotype was counted a few times. This chain uses TRBV9 with TRBJ2-1; 8 nucleotides match TRBD2. Germline CDR1 SGDLS, CDR2 YYNGEE. The CDR3 contains 15 residues. V gave up 1 base and J gave up 5 bases; unmatched junction bases: 5. CDR3 in amino acids: CASSVQGTSNNEQFF. In DNA, the CDR3 is TGTGCCAGCAGCGTACAGGGGACTAGTAACAATGAGCAGTTCTTC.

This clonotype came up many times. This chain joins TRBV4-1 and TRBJ2-3; D ambiguous. V was shortened by 3 bases and J by 0 bases, with 16 bases between the two germline ends. The CDR3 has 17 residues. Per the germline V gene, CDR1 is MGHRA and CDR2 is YSYEKL. The CDR3 region is CASSQRPGPGSTDTQYF. The CDR3 DNA reads as TGCGCCAGCAGCCAGCGGCCCGGTCCGGGCAGCACAGATACGCAGTATTTT.

This clonotype was seen repeatedly, ten times or more. The V and J genes are TRBV9 and TRBJ2-5; D is undetermined. The CDR3 runs to 14 residues. The ends were cut back, 3 bases at V and 5 bases at J, with 14 bases in the middle. Germline CDR1 and CDR2: SGDLS and YYNGEE. CDR3: CASSGPGPRETQYF. Here the CDR3 DNA reads TGTGCCAGCAGCGGTCCGGGTCCTAGGGAGACCCAGTACTTC. Looking up the rest from reference TRBV9 and TRBJ2-5 gives the full variable domain: DSGVTQTPKHLITATGQRVTLRCSPRSGDLSVYWYQQSLDQGLQFLIQYYNGEERAKGNILERFSAQQFPDLHSELNLSSLELGDSALYFCASSGPGPRETQYFGPGTRLLVL.

Many counts were recorded for this clonotype. The chain is built from TRBV10-2 and TRBJ1-3; D is uncertain. Per germline, CDR1 WSHSY and CDR2 SAAADI. This CDR3 spans 13 amino acids. Trimming cost V 2 bases and J 2 bases, with 4 bases left between them. The CDR3 reads CASSEQTGNTIYF. In DNA, the CDR3 is TGCGCCAGCAGTGAGCAGACTGGAAACACCATATATTTT.

At least ten counts were recorded for this clonotype. The V gene is TRBV11-2, the J gene TRBJ2-1; D unresolved. The CDR3 contains 15 residues. Germline CDR1 reads SGHAT; CDR2 reads FQNNGV. Trimming took off 0 bases at V and 5 bases at J, with 11 bases between the two ends. CDR3 loop: CASSLELLKNNEQFF. Here the CDR3 DNA reads TGTGCCAGCAGCTTAGAACTGCTTAAGAACAATGAGCAGTTCTTC.

In this sample, this clonotype turned up many times. CDR3 coding DNA: TGTGCCAGCAGTACCACAGGGGCCGCCTACTACAATGAGCAGTTCTTC. Encoded protein: CASSTTGAAYYNEQFF. This chain joins TRBV12-3 or TRBV12-4 and TRBJ2-1; TRBD1 aligns across 7 bases. The CDR3 runs 16 residues. Germline trimming cut 5 bases from V and 3 bases from J; bases unmatched to any gene: 10.

This clonotype occurred many times. The chain links TRBV6-1 to TRBJ1-2; D possibly corresponds to TRBD1 (6 bases). V lost 6 bases to trimming and J lost 7 bases, with 21 bases between them. Germline V gene lookup returns CDR1 MNHNS and CDR2 SASEGT. This CDR3 is 15 amino acids long. The CDR3 DNA sequence: TGTGCCAGCAGCATCGGAACACAGGGAGTAGGTGGCTACACCTTC. Its protein product is CASSIGTQGVGGYTF.

The sample holds a few counts of this clonotype. The chain recombines TRBV6-2 or TRBV6-3 with TRBJ2-1, with D perhaps matching TRBD1 (6 bases). The CDR3 spans 16 residues. Looked up from germline, CDR1 is MNHEY and CDR2 is SVGEGT. The V end was cut by 6 bases, the J end by 3 bases, with 18 bases between. CDR3 DNA: TGTGCCAGCAGCGACGAAAACACAGGGTTCTACAATGAGCAGTTCTTC. Translating gives CASSDENTGFYNEQFF.

This sequence joins TRBV5-5 and TRBJ2-7; D is unresolved. Trimming removed 4 bases at V and 0 bases at J, with 14 bases between. CDR1 and CDR2 (germline): SGHKS, YYEKEE (reference sequence). The CDR3 has 15 amino acids. This CDR3 reads CASSQEDGGSYEQYF. CDR3 nucleotides: TGTGCCAGCAGCCAAGAGGACGGCGGCTCCTACGAGCAGTACTTC.

The chain uses TRBV20-1 and TRBJ2-2; no firm D call. The CDR3 consists of 11 residues. V shed 6 bases and J shed 8 bases, with 10 bases lying between them. Per the germline V gene, CDR1 is DFQATT and CDR2 is SNEGSKA (reference sequence). Here the CDR3 reads CSAVRSGELFF. The CDR3 nucleotides read TGCAGTGCCGTGCGGTCGGGGGAGCTGTTTTTT.

This chain uses TRBV28 with TRBJ2-7; D ambiguous. Germline V gene sequence: CDR1 MDHEN, CDR2 SYDVKM. This CDR3 comprises 16 residues. The germline V and J ends were trimmed by 5 bases and 2 bases, with 19 bases remaining between them. The CDR3 sequence: CASSTQWRNWPYEQYF. The CDR3 DNA reads as TGTGCCAGCAGTACCCAATGGAGAAATTGGCCCTACGAGCAGTACTTC.

A word on this clonotype: The junction and the germline gene differ at one end; a read error may be behind it. The chain combines TRBV7-2 with TRBJ2-1; D is tentatively TRBD1 or TRBD2 (6 bases each). Germline loops: CDR1 SGHTA, CDR2 FQGNSA. This CDR3 comprises 16 residues. This CDR3 is CASSRAPTGATNVQFF. The CDR3 DNA sequence: TGTGCCAGCAGCCGCGCGCCTACGGGGGCCACCAATGTGCAGTTCTTC.

In its sample, this clonotype was seen many times. The rearrangement uses TRBV6-1 and TRBJ1-5; possible D gene TRBD1, 6 bases. V gave up 7 bases and J gave up 0 bases, with 22 bases separating them. This CDR3 contains 18 residues. The V gene's germline CDR1 is MNHNS and CDR2 SASEGT. CDR3 residues: CASNPEGGGDYSNQPQHF. DNA for the CDR3: TGTGCCAGCAATCCCGAGGGGGGTGGGGATTATAGCAATCAGCCCCAGCATTTT.

The genes are TRBV10-3 and TRBJ2-7; 7 nucleotides align to TRBD2. Trimming cost V 5 bases and J 2 bases; bases outside gene matches: 9. CDR3 length equals 15 residues. Germline V gene sequence: CDR1 ENHRY, CDR2 SYGVKD. The CDR3 DNA sequence: TGTGCCATCAGTAACCTGGCTAGCGGAACCTACGAGCAGTACTTC. Translating it yields CAISNLASGTYEQYF.

This clonotype occurred many times. The V and J genes are TRBV20-1 and TRBJ1-6, with 10 bases aligning to TRBD1. V trimming: 5 bases; J trimming: 7 bases; junction bases outside the gene matches: 2. The CDR3 sequence is 13 residues long. The germline V gene has CDR1 DFQATT and CDR2 SNEGSKA (reference sequence). CDR3 region: CSASGQGNSPLHF. The CDR3 nucleotides are TGCAGTGCTTCGGGACAGGGGAATTCACCCCTCCACTTT.

This clonotype appeared a single time. Given a much more abundant clone one base away, this may be a read error. The V gene is TRBV6-1, the J gene TRBJ1-3; no firm D call. The CDR3 contains 16 residues. CDR1 and CDR2 from the germline V gene are MNHNS and SASEGT. V was shortened by 8 bases and J by 0 bases, with 17 bases between the two germline ends. The CDR3 sequence: CASQTTIGSSGNTIYF. CDR3 DNA: TGTGCCAGCCAGACCACCATTGGGTCCTCTGGAAACACCATATATTTT.

The chain recombines TRBV28 with TRBJ2-3; the match to TRBD2 covers 8 bases. V lost 3 bases and J lost 3; bases outside the gene matches: 2. The V gene's germline CDR1 is MDHEN and CDR2 SYDVKM. This CDR3 is built from 14 residues. In nucleotides, the CDR3 is TGTGCCAGCAGTTTCGGGACTAGAACAGATACGCAGTATTTT. It translates to CASSFGTRTDTQYF.

This clonotype showed up many times. The chain has TRBV15 and TRBJ2-1; perhaps TRBD2 as D (5 bases). The CDR3 covers 14 residues. Trimming stripped 8 bases from V and 6 bases from J, with 17 bases between. Germline V gives CDR1 LNHNV, CDR2 YYDKDF (reference sequence). The CDR3 sequence: CATSTGLASNEQFF. Here the CDR3 DNA reads TGTGCCACCTCTACGGGATTAGCGAGCAATGAGCAGTTCTTC.

The chain uses TRBV6-5 and TRBJ2-5, with TRBD2 matching over 14 bases. There are 17 residues in the CDR3. Trimming removed 0 bases from V and 2 bases from J; junction bases left unmatched: 2. CDR1 is MNHEY, CDR2 SVGAGI, per germline. CDR3 bases: TGTGCCAGCAGTTACTCGAGACTAGCGGGAGGGCAAGAGACCCAGTACTTC. Its translation is CASSYSRLAGGQETQYF.

V usage is TRBV10-3 and J usage is TRBJ2-2; D is undetermined. The CDR3 has 14 residues. Germline CDR1 and CDR2: ENHRY and SYGVKD. Trimming stripped 8 bases from V and 6 bases from J, with 16 bases between. CDR3 sequence reads: CAIRDDISSGELFF. The CDR3 nucleotides read TGTGCCATCCGCGACGACATTAGCTCCGGGGAGCTGTTTTTT.

This clonotype appeared many times. The chain links TRBV6-1 to TRBJ2-1; perhaps TRBD1 as D (6 bases). Between the trimmed V and J ends, which lost 1 base and 9 bases, there was a span of 13 bases. CDR1 and CDR2 from the germline V gene are MNHNS and SASEGT. This CDR3 comprises 14 residues. CDR3 sequence reads: CASSEVGQLIEQFF. The CDR3, as DNA: TGTGCCAGCAGTGAAGTGGGACAACTGATTGAGCAGTTCTTC.